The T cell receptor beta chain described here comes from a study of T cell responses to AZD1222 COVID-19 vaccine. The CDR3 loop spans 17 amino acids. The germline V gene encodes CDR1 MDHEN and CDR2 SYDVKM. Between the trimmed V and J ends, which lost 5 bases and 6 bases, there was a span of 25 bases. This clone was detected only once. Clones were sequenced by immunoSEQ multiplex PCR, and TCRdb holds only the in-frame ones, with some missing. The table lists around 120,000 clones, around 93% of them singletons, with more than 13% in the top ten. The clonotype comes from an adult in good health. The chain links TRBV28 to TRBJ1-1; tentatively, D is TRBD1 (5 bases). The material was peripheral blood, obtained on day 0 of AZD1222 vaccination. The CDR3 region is CASSPPGPKVEVPEAFF. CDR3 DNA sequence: TGTGCCAGCAGTCCCCCGGGGCCAAAGGTCGAGGTCCCTGAAGCTTTCTTT.